One TCR beta chain is described in this entry. Germline V CDR1 and CDR2: SGDLS, YYNGEE. J lost 3 bases, V lost 3 bases, and 6 bases had no gene match. The CDR3 consists of 15 residues. The data are from a study of blood T cells in healthy people across ages. Study context: Capture by template switching was about one barcoded beta molecule per two T cells.

The authors ran a second PCR of roughly 6 to 12 cycles using a sample-barcoded 5' primer and a J-beta primer mix. TCRdb re-derived calls from the 5' RACE reads in MiXCR, one entry per CDR3 protein. The sample lists just over 1 million distinct CDR3 sequences, 40% to 55% occurring once. The receptor comes from a woman aged 55-75 years in good health. This chain connects TRBV9 to TRBJ2-3, with 8 bases fitting TRBD1. Material: blood. The CDR3 here is CASSGTGIETDTQYF. CDR3 coding DNA: TGTGCCAGCAGCGGGACAGGGATCGAGACAGATACGCAGTATTTT.